The clone carrying this T cell receptor (beta chain) was seen only a few times. Antigen unknown. The sample originates from a study of T cells in Graves' hyperthyroidism and ophthalmopathy. Whole-study findings and limits: The model anticipated ophthalmopathy a median approximately 6.7 months pre-onset.

The source material, RNA transcripts, was used to amplify TCR beta CDR3 regions. RT-PCR in the first round (using the HTBI primer set) targeted the TCR CDR3. TCRdb re-analysed the multiplex PCR reads in MiXCR, keeping a single row per CDR3 protein. The sample lists approximately 410,000 distinct CDR3 sequences; approximately 14% were seen once. The CDR3 extends over 18 amino acids. With 0 bases clipped from V and 0 bases from J, the junction kept 8 bases outside the gene matches. The germline gives CDR1 DFQATT, CDR2 SNEGSKA (reference sequence). The receptor comes from a young woman with Graves' hyperthyroidism. The sequencing input was blood. The rearrangement links TRBV20-1 to TRBJ2-6; 7 positions match TRBD1. The CDR3 spells CSARDRSGGSSGANVLTF. As DNA, the CDR3 is TGCAGTGCTAGAGATCGGTCAGGGGGTAGCTCTGGGGCCAACGTCCTGACTTTC.